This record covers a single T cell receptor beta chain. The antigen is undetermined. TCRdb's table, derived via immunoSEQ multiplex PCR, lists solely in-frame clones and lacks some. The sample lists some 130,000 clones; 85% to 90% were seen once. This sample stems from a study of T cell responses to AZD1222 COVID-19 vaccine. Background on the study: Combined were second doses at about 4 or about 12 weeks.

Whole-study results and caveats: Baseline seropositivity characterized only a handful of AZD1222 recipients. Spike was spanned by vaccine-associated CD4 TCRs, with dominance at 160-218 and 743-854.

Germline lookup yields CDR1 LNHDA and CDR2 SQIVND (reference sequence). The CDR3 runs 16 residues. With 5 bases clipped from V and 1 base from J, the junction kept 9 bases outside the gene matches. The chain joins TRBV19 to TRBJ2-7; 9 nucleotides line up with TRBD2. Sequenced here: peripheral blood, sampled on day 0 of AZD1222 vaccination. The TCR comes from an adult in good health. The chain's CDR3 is CASSPSGTSRSYEQYF. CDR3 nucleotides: TGTGCCAGTAGTCCGTCCGGGACTAGCCGTTCCTACGAGCAGTACTTC.